The following is a T cell receptor (beta chain) sequence with its context. The sample's time point: patch test 3, about 24 weeks after DPC sensitization. The treatment denotes: therapeutic diphenylcyclopropenone sensitization with weekly scalp DPC. Extraction yielded total RNA from whole blood (unfractionated). Each CDR3 protein gets one entry after TCRdb re-called the RACE reads with MiXCR. Of under 130,000 distinct CDR3 sequences in the sample, nearly 35% were seen once. The CDR3 is 11 amino acids. Per the germline V gene, CDR1 is MNHEY and CDR2 is SVGAGI. V lost 10 bases and J lost 8, with 11 bases in between. This sample was included in a study of human T cells and chemical hapten exposure.

This specimen was whole blood, taken in connection with sensitization to the hapten diphenylcyclopropenone (DPC). The V call is TRBV6-5, the J call TRBJ1-4, with unresolved D. This clonotype was obtained from a man aged 40-55 years with alopecia areata. Some clones in this sample may be carry-over from other donors' samples. The CDR3 region is CATGVGEKLFF. CDR3 bases: TGTGCCACCGGGGTGGGCGAAAAACTGTTTTTT.